What follows describes a single TCR beta chain. The antigen is not known. This entry comes from a study of T cell clonotyping in hematopoietic cell transplantation. Study-level points and caveats: After transplant, recipient diversity fell while pathologically expanded clonotypes grew through day 180. No sorting was done, leaving CD4 and CD8 contributions mixed. At the given depth, recipient repertoires were over 95% de novo clonotypes.

Time point: recipient sample about 28 days before transplant, after cytoreduction. Blood collection times were about day -28 and days 30, 100, 180 posttransplant. TCRdb's table, derived via immunoSEQ multiplex PCR, lists solely in-frame clones and lacks some. The sample has tens of thousands of clones, 75% to 90% seen once; the top ten hold approximately 3%. V was shortened by 1 base and J by 2 bases, with 7 bases between the two germline ends. This CDR3 contains 13 residues. Germline V lookup: CDR1 GTSNPN, CDR2 SVGIG (reference sequence). The sample in question was peripheral blood mononuclear cells, obtained before stem cell transplant. The clonotype originates from a man in his 60s with acute myeloid leukemia. Some clones in this sample may be carry-over from other donors' samples. V and J are TRBV30 and TRBJ2-3; the D gene could be TRBD1 or TRBD2 (5 bases each). In nucleotides, the CDR3 is TGTGCCTGGAGTGCCGGGGCCACAGATACGCAGTATTTT. Protein product: CAWSAGATDTQYF.